Listed below are T cell receptor beta chains from one sample, sequenced in a study of blood T cell repertoires in COVID-19. Sequencing was performed with immunoSEQ multiplex PCR; in TCRdb, only in-frame clones are kept and a portion is missing. The top ten hold about 9.7% of the sample, which has about 200,000 clones, approximately 82% seen once. The sequencing sample was made of peripheral blood. These receptor sequences come from a man aged 50 to 60 with active or convalescent COVID-19. CDR3s include the opening cysteine and the closing phenylalanine or tryptophan. The D gene is left open where the match is weak. The listing skips clone size in some rows; elsewhere it reads once, few, many or a size class.

TRBJ2-1 | TRBV5-6 | . | . | CASRRTGQGSYNEQFF | TGTGCCAGCAGACGCACAGGCCAGGGGTCCTACAATGAGCAGTTCTTC
TRBJ1-6 | TRBV7-2 | . | TRBD1 | CASSPDRVSYNSPLHF | TGTGCCAGCAGCCCCGACAGGGTTTCCTATAATTCACCCCTCCACTTT
TRBJ2-5 | TRBV7-2 | . | . | CASSLKTGQETQYF | TGTGCCAGCAGCTTGAAGACAGGTCAAGAGACCCAGTACTTC
TRBJ2-6 | TRBV9 | . | . | CASSGGQGGLSGANVLTF | TGTGCCAGCAGCGGCGGACAGGGAGGGCTAAGTGGGGCCAACGTCCTGACTTTC
TRBJ2-3 | TRBV12-3/TRBV12-4 | . | . | CASSIQGTDTQYF | TGTGCCAGCAGTATTCAGGGGACAGATACGCAGTATTTT
TRBJ1-2 | TRBV10-1 | . | . | CASLTLNYGYTF | TGCGCCAGCCTGACATTGAACTATGGCTACACCTTC
TRBJ2-5 | TRBV10-3 | . | TRBD2 | CAISGKAGGRETQYF | TGTGCCATCAGCGGAAAAGCGGGGGGCAGGGAGACCCAGTACTTC
TRBJ1-2 | TRBV7-9 | . | . | CASSPPYPDTIRGYTF | TGTGCCAGCAGCCCACCGTACCCCGACACGATTAGAGGCTACACCTTC
TRBJ1-4 | TRBV7-8 | . | . | CASSFEVGATNEKLFF | TGTGCCAGCAGCTTCGAAGTCGGTGCAACTAATGAAAAACTGTTTTTT
TRBJ1-2 | TRBV29-1 | . | . | CSGTQGDGYTF | TGCAGCGGCACACAGGGTGATGGCTACACCTTC
TRBJ1-2 | TRBV20-1 | . | TRBD1 | CSARDRNGYTF | TGCAGTGCTAGGGACAGGAACGGCTACACCTTC
TRBJ2-2 | TRBV28 | . | TRBD2 | CASRPSGTSGTGELFF | TGTGCCAGCAGACCTTCCGGGACTAGTGGCACCGGGGAGCTGTTTTTT
TRBJ1-2 | TRBV25-1 | many | . | CASSERPRAGYTF | TGTGCCAGCAGTGAACGTCCGCGGGCCGGCTACACCTTC
TRBJ2-1 | TRBV19 | . | TRBD2 | CASSLFGTSGYNEQFF | TGTGCCAGTAGTCTTTTCGGGACTAGCGGATACAATGAGCAGTTCTTC
TRBJ2-3 | TRBV7-9 | . | . | CASWSRAPRDSDTQYF | TGTGCCAGCTGGTCCCGAGCACCTCGAGATTCAGATACGCAGTATTTT
TRBJ1-6 | TRBV6-5 | many | . | CASRLGANSPLHF | TGTGCCAGCCGACTAGGGGCTAATTCACCCCTCCACTTT
TRBJ1-2 | TRBV5-1 | . | TRBD1 | CASSQGQGVHYGYTF | TGCGCCAGCAGCCAGGGACAGGGGGTTCACTATGGCTACACCTTC
TRBJ2-1 | TRBV7-8 | few | TRBD1 | CASSRRDRDYNEQFF | TGTGCCAGCAGTAGAAGGGACAGGGACTACAATGAGCAGTTCTTC
TRBJ1-6 | TRBV5-1 | . | . | CASRGEEGGPNSPLHF | TGCGCCAGCAGGGGAGAAGAAGGTGGACCTAATTCACCCCTCCACTTT
TRBJ1-3 | TRBV2 | . | . | CASRDSGNTIYF | TGTGCCAGCAGGGACAGTGGAAACACCATATATTTT
TRBJ2-3 | TRBV7-2 | . | . | CASSLNPFPGHSTDTQYF | TGTGCCAGCAGTCTGAATCCCTTCCCGGGACACAGCACAGATACGCAGTATTTT
TRBJ1-1 | TRBV6-6 | . | TRBD1 | CASSPRTGRIAEAFF | TGTGCCAGCAGCCCCAGGACAGGGCGGATTGCTGAAGCTTTCTTT
TRBJ2-1 | TRBV5-1 | . | TRBD2 | CASSSPGLGLYNEQFF | TGCGCCAGCAGCTCCCCGGGACTAGGCCTTTACAATGAGCAGTTCTTC
TRBJ2-1 | TRBV28 | . | TRBD1 | CASKMDRDHNEQFF | TGTGCCAGTAAAATGGACAGGGACCACAATGAGCAGTTCTTC
TRBJ1-2 | TRBV7-2 | . | . | CASIEGSNGYTF | TGTGCCAGCATAGAGGGTTCGAATGGCTACACCTTC
TRBJ1-3 | TRBV4-2 | . | TRBD1 | CASSSGQGANTIYF | TGTGCCAGCAGCTCAGGACAGGGGGCAAACACCATATATTTT
TRBJ2-2 | TRBV28 | once | TRBD1 | CASSLFTIPKGQDYTGELFF | TGTGCCAGCAGTTTATTTACTATTCCAAAGGGACAGGATTACACCGGGGAGCTGTTTTTT
TRBJ2-3 | TRBV5-4 | . | TRBD2 | CASSLQVAGSTDTQYF | TGTGCCAGCAGCCTCCAAGTAGCGGGGTCCACAGATACGCAGTATTTT
TRBJ1-5 | TRBV5-1 | . | TRBD1 | CASSSGQGEGWYF | TGCGCCAGCAGCTCTGGACAGGGGGAAGGTTGGTATTTT
TRBJ2-3 | TRBV7-2 | . | TRBD2 | CASRPGGTTDTQYF | TGTGCCAGCAGGCCGGGAGGAACCACAGATACGCAGTATTTT
TRBJ2-2 | TRBV27 | . | . | CASSREFGELFF | TGTGCCAGCTCCAGGGAATTCGGGGAGCTGTTTTTT
TRBJ1-5 | TRBV25-1 | . | . | CASSDTVGQGLDQPQHF | TGTGCCAGCTCAGACACGGTAGGGCAGGGGCTTGATCAGCCCCAGCATTTT
TRBJ2-5 | TRBV2 | . | . | CASSLGTPEETQYF | TGTGCCAGCAGCCTCGGGACACCCGAAGAGACCCAGTACTTC
TRBJ1-4 | TRBV4-2 | . | . | CASSQDRATNEKLFF | TGTGCCAGCAGCCAAGACAGGGCAACTAATGAAAAACTGTTTTTT
TRBJ1-5 | TRBV19 | few | . | CASSLQVQPQHF | TGTGCCAGTAGTCTCCAGGTTCAGCCCCAGCATTTT
TRBJ2-7 | TRBV15 | . | TRBD2 | CATSRAPGLAGGEQYF | TGTGCCACCAGCAGAGCCCCCGGACTAGCGGGGGGCGAGCAGTACTTC
TRBJ2-6 | TRBV10-3 | . | . | CAIPDGGSAGRGANVLTF | TGTGCCATCCCTGATGGGGGGTCGGCAGGGCGAGGGGCCAACGTCCTGACTTTC
TRBJ2-5 | TRBV6-6 | . | TRBD2 | CASSRGLAGGQETQYF | TGTGCCAGCAGCCGTGGACTAGCGGGAGGTCAAGAGACCCAGTACTTC
TRBJ1-2 | TRBV5-1 | once | . | CASSLRQDRPYGYTF | TGCGCCAGCAGCTTGAGACAGGATCGTCCCTATGGCTACACCTTC
TRBJ2-1 | TRBV6-5 | . | . | CASSYNLVYNEQFF | TGTGCCAGCAGTTATAATCTCGTTTACAATGAGCAGTTCTTC
TRBJ1-3 | TRBV5-4 | . | . | CASSHHSGRGGNTIYF | TGTGCCAGCAGCCACCACTCGGGCAGGGGTGGAAACACCATATATTTT
TRBJ2-1 | TRBV28 | . | . | CASSLESLARWDEQFF | TGTGCCAGCAGTTTAGAATCGCTAGCCCGGTGGGATGAGCAGTTCTTC
TRBJ1-5 | TRBV19 | few | TRBD1 | CASSIPLRQGGIVNQPQHF | TGTGCCAGTAGTATCCCCCTGCGACAGGGGGGCATTGTAAATCAGCCCCAGCATTTT
TRBJ2-3 | TRBV7-3 | few | TRBD1 | CASSRTGLRDTDTQYF | TGTGCCAGCAGCAGGACAGGGTTACGGGACACAGATACGCAGTATTTT
TRBJ2-3 | TRBV5-1 | . | . | CASSSLAGVSTDTQYF | TGCGCCAGCAGCTCCTTGGCGGGCGTAAGCACAGATACGCAGTATTTT
TRBJ2-3 | TRBV11-3 | once | TRBD2 | CASSLEVDPAGDGDTQYF | TGTGCCAGCAGCTTAGAAGTCGATCCAGCGGGGGACGGAGATACGCAGTATTTT